A single sample is the source of the 25 T cell receptor beta chains below, sequenced in a study of cytomegalovirus exposure and HLA in healthy donors. The primer mix had 60 Vbeta and 13 Jbeta primers. TCRdb's table, derived via immunoSEQ multiplex PCR, lists solely in-frame clones and lacks some. The table shows 90,000 to 120,000 clones, with approximately 79% occurring only once. Sequencing was done on a sample of PBMCs. These receptors were collected from a woman in her forties in good health and CMV-seronegative.

The chain recombines TRBV19 with TRBJ2-2; tentative D call: TRBD1 (7 bases). The V gene lost 2 bases and the J gene lost 6 bases, with 10 bases spanning the gap. The CDR3 has 14 amino acids. CDR1 LNHDA and CDR2 SQIVND come from the germline V gene (reference sequence). CDR3 residues: CASSIQGEAGELFF. The CDR3 bases are TGTGCCAGTAGTATACAGGGGGAGGCCGGGGAGCTGTTTTTT.

This rearrangement joins TRBV28 to TRBJ2-7, with D perhaps TRBD1 (6 bases). Trimming shortened V by 10 bases and J by 2 bases, and 21 bases separated the two germline ends. The CDR3 is made up of 15 amino acids. Germline-derived CDR1 and CDR2 are MDHEN and SYDVKM. The CDR3 coding sequence is TGTGCCAACCTGAAAGAGGACAGATTCGCCTACGAGCAGTACTTC. This gives the protein CANLKEDRFAYEQYF.

This chain joins TRBV7-2 and TRBJ2-5, with TRBD1 matching over 9 bases. Germline V CDR1 and CDR2: SGHTA, FQGNSA. J was trimmed by 4 bases and V by 3 bases; bases with no gene match: 3. CDR3 length: 14 amino acids. CDR3 region: CASSLDRGTETQYF. CDR3 DNA: TGTGCCAGCAGCTTGGACAGGGGAACAGAGACCCAGTACTTC.

This clone has ten or more counts. The chain links TRBV27 to TRBJ1-1; D gene ambiguous. Trimming took 3 bases from V and 7 from J, leaving 12 bases between them. The germline CDR1 and CDR2 sequences are MNHEY and SMNVEV (reference sequence). The CDR3 contains 13 residues. CDR3 in amino acids: CASSFQGGFEAFF. The DNA of the CDR3 is TGTGCCAGCAGTTTCCAAGGCGGCTTTGAAGCTTTCTTT.

The rearrangement uses TRBV5-5 and TRBJ2-7, with 8 bases aligning to TRBD1. The V segment lost 4 bases and the J segment 6 bases; nucleotides outside the gene matches: 9. The CDR3 length is 14 residues. Per the germline V gene, CDR1 is SGHKS and CDR2 is YYEKEE (reference sequence). This chain's CDR3 is CASSPRGRPGEQYF. CDR3 nucleotides: TGTGCCAGCAGCCCCAGGGGGCGCCCCGGCGAGCAGTACTTC.

This clone has only one observation. V and J are TRBV2 and TRBJ2-4, with TRBD1 identical over 9 bases. CDR1 and CDR2 (germline): SNHLY, FYNNEI. This CDR3 is 15 amino acids long. With V trimmed by 8 bases and J by 5 bases, 10 bases remained unmatched. This chain's CDR3 is CASQGDRVPQNIQYF. The DNA of the CDR3 is TGTGCCAGCCAGGGGGACAGGGTCCCACAAAACATTCAGTACTTC.

This rearrangement joins TRBV10-3 to TRBJ1-2; D remains ambiguous. The CDR3 runs 13 residues. Trimming stripped 2 bases from V and 1 base from J, with 5 bases between. Per germline, CDR1 ENHRY and CDR2 SYGVKD. DNA for the CDR3: TGTGCCATCAGTGAGCCACATAACTATGGCTACACCTTC. Its translation is CAISEPHNYGYTF.

The chain joins TRBV5-1 to TRBJ2-2, with 8 bases matching TRBD2. Per germline, CDR1 SGHRS and CDR2 YFSETQ. V lost 0 bases to trimming and J lost 0 bases; unmatched junction nucleotides: 1. CDR3 length: 16 residues. CDR3 nucleotides: TGCGCCAGCAGCTTGGCGGGAGGGCCGAACACCGGGGAGCTGTTTTTT. Translation: CASSLAGGPNTGELFF.

The chain uses TRBV5-4 and TRBJ2-7; D remains ambiguous. V lost 0 bases to trimming and J lost 3 bases, with 10 bases between them. CDR1 is SGHNT, CDR2 YYREEE, per germline (reference sequence). CDR3 length: 14 residues. The CDR3 reads CASSLADDNYEQYF. The DNA of the CDR3 is TGTGCCAGCAGCTTGGCCGACGACAACTACGAGCAGTACTTC.

This clone was counted once. The rearrangement links TRBV7-2 to TRBJ1-2; D not resolved. V lost 5 bases and J 1 base, leaving 8 bases between the germline ends. Germline V CDR1 and CDR2: SGHTA, FQGNSA. The CDR3 length is 13 residues. The CDR3: CASSPRYNYGYTF. The CDR3 nucleotides read TGTGCCAGCAGCCCCAGATATAACTATGGCTACACCTTC. Full variable domain (outside the CDR3, taken from reference TRBV7-2 and TRBJ1-2): GAGVSQSPSNKVTEKGKDVELRCDPISGHTALYWYRQSLGQGLEFLIYFQGNSAPDKSGLPSDRFSAERTGGSVSTLTIQRTQQEDSAVYLCASSPRYNYGYTFGSGTRLTVV.

CDR3 region: CASSLATDNEQFF. DNA of the CDR3: TGTGCCAGCAGCTTAGCGACAGACAATGAGCAGTTCTTC. V usage is TRBV7-2 and J usage is TRBJ2-1; maybe TRBD1 (5 bases). CDR3 size: 13 residues. Trimming pared 0 bases from V and 5 bases from J, leaving 5 bases between. Germline CDR1 reads SGHTA; CDR2 reads FQGNSA.

The chain has TRBV2 and TRBJ2-5; 9 nucleotides line up with TRBD1. V trimming: 6 bases; J trimming: 5 bases; junction bases outside the gene matches: 10. From germline, CDR1 is SNHLY and CDR2 FYNNEI. The CDR3 contains 15 residues. Here the CDR3 reads CASRDGTGYSETQYF. The CDR3 DNA reads as TGTGCCAGCAGGGACGGGACAGGGTACAGCGAGACCCAGTACTTC.

The genes are TRBV13 and TRBJ2-3; 8 bases match TRBD2. The CDR3 loop spans 16 amino acids. V gave up 2 bases and J gave up 0 bases; unmatched junction bases: 4. Germline V gene lookup returns CDR1 PRHDT and CDR2 FYEKMQ (reference sequence). The CDR3 is CASSLYGGGSTDTQYF. CDR3 sequence (DNA): TGTGCCAGCAGCTTATACGGCGGGGGGAGCACAGATACGCAGTATTTT.

This clone showed up just a few times. The chain uses TRBV2 and TRBJ2-6, with D hard to call. Trimming shortened V by 5 bases and J by 4 bases, and 12 bases separated the two germline ends. Germline CDR1 is SNHLY and CDR2 is FYNNEI. The CDR3 is 15 residues long. CDR3 loop: CASSIEPPGANVLTF. In DNA form, the CDR3 reads TGTGCCAGCAGTATAGAACCCCCCGGGGCCAACGTCCTGACTTTC.

The DNA for the CDR3 is TGTGCCAGTAACTGGTTTGGGAACACCGGGGAGCTGTTTTTT. This sequence encodes CASNWFGNTGELFF. The V gene is TRBV19, the J gene TRBJ2-2; D call uncertain. Deletions cut 7 bases from V and 1 base from J, with 10 bases between. Germline CDR1 is LNHDA and CDR2 is SQIVND (reference sequence). The CDR3 has 14 residues.

V gene TRBV27 combines with J gene TRBJ1-5; no reliable D call. V lost 2 bases and J lost 6, with 8 bases in between. Germline loops: CDR1 MNHEY, CDR2 SMNVEV (reference sequence). The CDR3 extends over 13 amino acids. The DNA for the CDR3 is TGTGCCAGCAGTTTACGCCGGTCTCAGCCCCAGCATTTT. It is translated as CASSLRRSQPQHF.

V is TRBV7-9 and J is TRBJ2-7; 8 bases fit TRBD1. The length of the CDR3 is 17 residues. Germline CDR1 SEHNR, CDR2 FQNEAQ (reference sequence). Trimming took 2 bases from V and 3 from J; bases not matched to a gene: 12. CDR3 DNA sequence: TGTGCCAGCAGCTTACGTGTATCCGGGACAGGTCGCTACGAGCAGTACTTC. This codes for CASSLRVSGTGRYEQYF.

The rearrangement links TRBV10-3 to TRBJ2-2, with 11 bases lining up with TRBD2. There are 15 residues in the CDR3. Unmatched junction bases numbered 1, after V lost 2 bases and J lost 5 bases. Germline-derived CDR1 and CDR2 are ENHRY and SYGVKD. CDR3: CAISEVAGGTGELFF. DNA for the CDR3: TGTGCCATCAGTGAGGTAGCGGGGGGGACCGGGGAGCTGTTTTTT.

DNA for the CDR3: TGTGCCAGTAGTATGGCCAGGGCGAATGAGCAGTTCTTC. Its translation: CASSMARANEQFF. The chain uses TRBV19 and TRBJ2-1, with a weak D call TRBD1 (5 bases). There are 13 residues in the CDR3. Germline V gene data show CDR1 as LNHDA and CDR2 as SQIVND (reference sequence). Trimming took off 3 bases at V and 7 bases at J, with 10 bases between the two ends.

The chain is built from TRBV9 and TRBJ1-6, with 8 bases matching TRBD1. Germline loops: CDR1 SGDLS, CDR2 YYNGEE. The junction had 4 bases not matched to a gene; V was cut back by 4 bases and J by 4 bases. The CDR3 runs to 15 residues. The CDR3 nucleotides read TGTGCCAGCAGCTCTCGACAGGGGTATAATTCACCCCTCCACTTT. This sequence encodes CASSSRQGYNSPLHF.

This sequence joins TRBV7-2 and TRBJ1-2; tentatively, D is TRBD1 (6 bases). V dropped 1 base and J dropped 5 bases, with 11 bases sitting between them. This CDR3 contains 14 residues. Germline CDR1 is SGHTA and CDR2 is FQGNSA. CDR3 loop: CASSLGAGAYGYTF. The CDR3, as DNA: TGTGCCAGCAGCTTAGGGGCAGGGGCATATGGCTACACCTTC.

The chain joins TRBV4-3 to TRBJ2-5; 12 bases map to TRBD2. The J call may be faulty, since TRBJ2-7 better matches the DNA end. This CDR3 is 16 amino acids long. Germline V CDR1 and CDR2: LGHNA, YSLEER. The CDR3 sequence: CASSPGLAGSSYEQYF. DNA for the CDR3: TGCGCCAGCAGCCCTGGACTAGCGGGGAGCTCCTACGAGCAGTACTTC.

In DNA form, the CDR3 reads TGTGCCACGGGGATTTCATACGAGCAGTACTTC. Protein product: CATGISYEQYF. V usage is TRBV19 and J usage is TRBJ2-7, with TRBD2 as a possible D gene (5 bases). CDR3 length equals 11 residues. Trimming stripped 10 bases from V and 4 bases from J, with 11 bases between. Germline CDR1 and CDR2: LNHDA and SQIVND (reference sequence).

The V gene is TRBV29-1, the J gene TRBJ1-2; 9 positions match TRBD1. The CDR3 has 11 residues. CDR1 is SQVTM, CDR2 ANQGSEA, per germline. Unmatched junction bases numbered 5, after V lost 7 bases and J lost 8 bases. The CDR3 coding sequence is TGCAGCGGTGGGACAGGGAACGGCTACACCTTC. It specifies CSGGTGNGYTF.

The V call is TRBV27, the J call TRBJ2-1; D is uncertain. The germline V gene encodes CDR1 MNHEY and CDR2 SMNVEV (reference sequence). V was shortened by 5 bases and J by 5 bases, with 7 bases between the two germline ends. The CDR3 totals 12 residues. The CDR3 loop reads CASSPTNNEQFF. The CDR3, as DNA: TGTGCCAGCAGTCCTACGAACAATGAGCAGTTCTTC.